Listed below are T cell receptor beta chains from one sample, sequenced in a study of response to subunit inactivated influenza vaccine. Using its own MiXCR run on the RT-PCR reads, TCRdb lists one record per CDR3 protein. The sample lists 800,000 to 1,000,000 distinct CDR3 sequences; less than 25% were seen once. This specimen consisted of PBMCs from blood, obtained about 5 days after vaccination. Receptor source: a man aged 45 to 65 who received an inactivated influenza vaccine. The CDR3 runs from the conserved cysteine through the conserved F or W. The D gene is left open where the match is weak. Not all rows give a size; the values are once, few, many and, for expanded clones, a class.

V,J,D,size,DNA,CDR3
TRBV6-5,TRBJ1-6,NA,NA,TGTGCCAGCAGTTACAGCGTCCGGCCGAATTCACCCCTCCACTTT,CASSYSVRPNSPLHF
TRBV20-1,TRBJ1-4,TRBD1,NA,TGCAGTGCTTACCGGGACAGGGGCGCGGAAAAACTGTTTTTT,CSAYRDRGAEKLFF
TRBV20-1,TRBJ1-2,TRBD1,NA,TGCAGTGCTAGCCGGACAGGGCCAAGCACCTTC,CSASRTGPSTF
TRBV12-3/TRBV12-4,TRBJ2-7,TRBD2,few,TGTGCCAGCAACATCCATCGAGCGGGGGAGCAGTACTTC,CASNIHRAGEQYF
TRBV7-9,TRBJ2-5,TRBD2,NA,TGTGCCAGCAGCCCAAGCCAACTTAGCGGGGTAGAAGAGACCCAGTACTTC,CASSPSQLSGVEETQYF
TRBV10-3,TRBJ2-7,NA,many,TGTGCCATCAGGGGGACTGGCGAGCAGTACTTC,CAIRGTGEQYF
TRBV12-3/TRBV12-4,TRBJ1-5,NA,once,TGTGCCAGCGGTTCTTTAGTGAGCAATCAGCCCCAGCATTTT,CASGSLVSNQPQHF
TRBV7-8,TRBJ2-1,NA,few,TGTGCCAGCAGCCCGGATGAGGGGGGTTACTATGAGCAGTTCTTC,CASSPDEGGYYEQFF
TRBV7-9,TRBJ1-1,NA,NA,TGTGCCAGCAGCTCCGGGGGCGGGTTGACTGAAGCTTTCTTT,CASSSGGGLTEAFF
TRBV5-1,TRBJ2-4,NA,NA,TGCGCCAGCAGCTTGGGGGGGTTCGGCAGCGAGTCCAAAAACATTCAGTACTTC,CASSLGGFGSESKNIQYF
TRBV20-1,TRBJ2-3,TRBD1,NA,TGCAGTGCTGAGCCGGGACAGAGGGCAGATACGCAGTATTTT,CSAEPGQRADTQYF
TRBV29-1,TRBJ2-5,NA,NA,TGCAGCGTTGAATACAGGGCAGTGGAGACCCAGTACTTC,CSVEYRAVETQYF
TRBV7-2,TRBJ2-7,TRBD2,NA,TGTGCCAGCCAAAAAATGGGGACTAGCGGAGTGTACGAGCAGTACTTC,CASQKMGTSGVYEQYF
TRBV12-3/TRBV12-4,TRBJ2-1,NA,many,TGTGCCAGCAGTACCGGTTGGGAGCAGTTCTTC,CASSTGWEQFF
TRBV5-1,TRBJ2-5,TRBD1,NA,TGCGCCAGCAGCTCGTATCCGGGACAGTCAGGGGAGACCCAGTACTTC,CASSSYPGQSGETQYF
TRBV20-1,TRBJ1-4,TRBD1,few,TGCAGTGCTATAGGGTTTGTGACAGGGGGCTTTGAAAAACTGTTTTTT,CSAIGFVTGGFEKLFF
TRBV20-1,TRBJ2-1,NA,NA,TGCAGTGCTACTAGCGCTCCAGAGCAGTTCTTC,CSATSAPEQFF
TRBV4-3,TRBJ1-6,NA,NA,TGCGCCAGCAGCCAAGATCGCCAGGATAATTCACCCCTCCACTTT,CASSQDRQDNSPLHF
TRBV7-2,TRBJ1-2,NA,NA,TGTGCCAGCAGCGATGGACAGAGGCCTATGGGAGGCTACACCTTC,CASSDGQRPMGGYTF
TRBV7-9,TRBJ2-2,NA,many,TGTGCCAGCAGCACCGGGGAGCTGTTTTTT,CASSTGELFF